This TCR beta chain was profiled in a study of cytomegalovirus exposure and HLA in healthy donors (dated by TCRdb to the late 2010s). Background for the entire study: According to a later analysis, one platform produced both the roughly 130 validation repertoires and the 620 or so repertoires of the first cohort. The aim of the study was to test whether cataloging public T cell receptors could identify signatures of past pathogen exposure. Along with the approximately 700-subject first cohort, a separate validation cohort of over 90 different subjects was used. To predict cytomegalovirus infection status, the study brought together high-throughput TCR immunosequencing, statistical association of individual TCRs with disease status, and machine learning. General findings and caveats noted by the study authors: The validation cohort had no HLA typing available for a later analysis, so co-occurrence within that cohort was assessed over all 130 or so repertoires. While some public TCRs were present in many individuals, most TCR sequences turned up only very rarely across donors. In the study, about 150 TCR beta chains were listed as associated with cytomegalovirus. It was suggested by the authors that the approach could potentially be generalized to other disease states and immunological phenotypes. In vitro tests confirmed that three of the cytomegalovirus-associated TCR beta chains recognize cytomegalovirus antigens. In both the original and validation cohorts, the classifier was reported to diagnose cytomegalovirus status with high specificity and sensitivity. Of the cluster scores, roughly 93% were above 0 in a later analysis, which found that TCRs clustered in the first cohort also tended to co-occur in the 120 or so validation repertoires.

Receptor libraries were prepared by the immunoSEQ multiplex PCR assay. The study's processing was this. A statistical classification framework was built for diagnosing cytomegalovirus status from the catalog of TCR beta chain sequences. TCRdb holds this immuneACCESS table with in-frame rearrangements only. Some clones are missing; in checked studies, unresolved V genes explain under half, and the rest has no known cause. That table gives V, J and clone size, and the DNA gave D and trimming. This sample is represented by over 200,000 clones; roughly 83% of them were singletons. Together, the top ten hold about 6% of the sample. The germline V gene (reference sequence) yields GTSNPN for CDR1 and SVGIG for CDR2. V sheds 7 bases and J sheds 2 bases, leaving 14 bases between their ends. The CDR3 starts with the cysteine, ends with the phenylalanine, and has 13 residues. The kept DNA is CDR3 alone, 39 bases in frame from the first base.

This clone was detected once. There is no known antigen for this receptor. Per-nucleotide qualities are absent, and no much larger clonotype sits a single base away. Donors formed part of the validation cohort, which comprised about 130 subjects and was distinct from the first cohort of several hundred subjects. The sequence came from a woman between 18 and 29 years old in good health and CMV-seronegative. The receptor chain draws on TRBV30 and TRBJ1-2; TRBD1 is perhaps the D gene, given 5 matching bases. Sequenced sample: PBMCs. In nucleotide form, the sequence is TGTGCCTCGGGGGGTCGTCGGAACTATGGCTACACCTTC. This gives the protein CASGGRRNYGYTF.